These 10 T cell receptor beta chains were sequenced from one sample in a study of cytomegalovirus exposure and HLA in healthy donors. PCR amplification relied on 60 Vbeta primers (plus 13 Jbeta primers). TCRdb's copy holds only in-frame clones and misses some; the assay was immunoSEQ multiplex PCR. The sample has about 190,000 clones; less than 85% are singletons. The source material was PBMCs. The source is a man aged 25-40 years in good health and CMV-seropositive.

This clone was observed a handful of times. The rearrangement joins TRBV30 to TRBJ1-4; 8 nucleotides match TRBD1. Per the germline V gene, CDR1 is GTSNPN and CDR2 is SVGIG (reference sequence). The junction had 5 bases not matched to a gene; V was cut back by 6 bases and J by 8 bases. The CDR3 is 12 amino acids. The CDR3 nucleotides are TGTGCCTGCCGACAGGGGCGGGAAAAACTGTTTTTT. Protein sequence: CACRQGREKLFF.

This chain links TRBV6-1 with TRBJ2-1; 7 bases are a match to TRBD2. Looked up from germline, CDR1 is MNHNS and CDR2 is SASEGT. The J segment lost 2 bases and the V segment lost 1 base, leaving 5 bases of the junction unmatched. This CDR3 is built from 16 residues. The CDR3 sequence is CASSEGSSGPYNEQFF. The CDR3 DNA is TGTGCCAGCAGTGAAGGATCTAGCGGTCCCTACAATGAGCAGTTCTTC.

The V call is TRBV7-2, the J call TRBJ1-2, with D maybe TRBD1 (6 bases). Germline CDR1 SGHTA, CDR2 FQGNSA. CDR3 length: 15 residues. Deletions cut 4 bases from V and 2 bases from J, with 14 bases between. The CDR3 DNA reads TGTGCCAGCAGCTCAGGGGCAGGGCGCAACTATGGCTACACCTTC. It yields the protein CASSSGAGRNYGYTF.

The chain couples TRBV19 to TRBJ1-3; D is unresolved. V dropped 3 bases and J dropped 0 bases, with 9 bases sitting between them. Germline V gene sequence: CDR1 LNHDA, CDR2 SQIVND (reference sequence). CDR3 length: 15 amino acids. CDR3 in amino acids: CASSIIQDSGNTIYF. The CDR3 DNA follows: TGTGCCAGTAGTATTATACAAGACTCTGGAAACACCATATATTTT.

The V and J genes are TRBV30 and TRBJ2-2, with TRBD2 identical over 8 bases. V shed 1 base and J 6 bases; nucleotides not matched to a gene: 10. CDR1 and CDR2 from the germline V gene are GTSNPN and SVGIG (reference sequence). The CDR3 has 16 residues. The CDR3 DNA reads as TGTGCCTGGAGTGGGGGGGTAGCGGGGTTGGCCGGGGAGCTGTTTTTT. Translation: CAWSGGVAGLAGELFF.

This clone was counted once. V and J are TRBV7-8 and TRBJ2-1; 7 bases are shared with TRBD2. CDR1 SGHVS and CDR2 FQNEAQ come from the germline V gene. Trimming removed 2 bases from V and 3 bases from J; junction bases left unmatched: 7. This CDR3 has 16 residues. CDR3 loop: CASSLSGLSYYNEQFF. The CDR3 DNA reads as TGTGCCAGCAGCTTATCGGGACTATCCTACTACAATGAGCAGTTCTTC.

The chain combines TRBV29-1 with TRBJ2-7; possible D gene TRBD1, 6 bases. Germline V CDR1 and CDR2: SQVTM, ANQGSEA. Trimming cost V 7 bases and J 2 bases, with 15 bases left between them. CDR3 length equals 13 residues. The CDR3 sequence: CSANTGTPYEQYF. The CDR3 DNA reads TGCAGCGCTAATACAGGGACCCCCTACGAGCAGTACTTC.

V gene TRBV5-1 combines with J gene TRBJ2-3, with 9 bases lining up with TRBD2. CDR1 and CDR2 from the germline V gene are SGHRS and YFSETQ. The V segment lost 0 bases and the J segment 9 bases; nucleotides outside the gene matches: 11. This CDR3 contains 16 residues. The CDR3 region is CASSLEVSREGGTQYF. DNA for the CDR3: TGCGCCAGCAGCTTGGAGGTCTCGCGGGAGGGAGGCACGCAGTATTTT.

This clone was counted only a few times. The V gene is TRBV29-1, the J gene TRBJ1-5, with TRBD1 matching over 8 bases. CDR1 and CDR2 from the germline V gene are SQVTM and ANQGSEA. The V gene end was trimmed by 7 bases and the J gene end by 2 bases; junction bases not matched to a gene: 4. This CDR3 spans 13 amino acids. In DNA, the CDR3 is TGCAGCGCCGAGACAGGGGGCAATCAGCCCCAGCATTTT. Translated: CSAETGGNQPQHF.

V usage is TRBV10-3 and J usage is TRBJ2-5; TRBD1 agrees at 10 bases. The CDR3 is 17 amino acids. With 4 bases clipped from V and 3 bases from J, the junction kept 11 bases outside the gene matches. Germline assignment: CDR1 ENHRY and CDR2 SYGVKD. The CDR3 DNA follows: TGTGCCATCAGTGGGGGACAGGGGCCCCTACCTGAAGAGACCCAGTACTTC. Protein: CAISGGQGPLPEETQYF.